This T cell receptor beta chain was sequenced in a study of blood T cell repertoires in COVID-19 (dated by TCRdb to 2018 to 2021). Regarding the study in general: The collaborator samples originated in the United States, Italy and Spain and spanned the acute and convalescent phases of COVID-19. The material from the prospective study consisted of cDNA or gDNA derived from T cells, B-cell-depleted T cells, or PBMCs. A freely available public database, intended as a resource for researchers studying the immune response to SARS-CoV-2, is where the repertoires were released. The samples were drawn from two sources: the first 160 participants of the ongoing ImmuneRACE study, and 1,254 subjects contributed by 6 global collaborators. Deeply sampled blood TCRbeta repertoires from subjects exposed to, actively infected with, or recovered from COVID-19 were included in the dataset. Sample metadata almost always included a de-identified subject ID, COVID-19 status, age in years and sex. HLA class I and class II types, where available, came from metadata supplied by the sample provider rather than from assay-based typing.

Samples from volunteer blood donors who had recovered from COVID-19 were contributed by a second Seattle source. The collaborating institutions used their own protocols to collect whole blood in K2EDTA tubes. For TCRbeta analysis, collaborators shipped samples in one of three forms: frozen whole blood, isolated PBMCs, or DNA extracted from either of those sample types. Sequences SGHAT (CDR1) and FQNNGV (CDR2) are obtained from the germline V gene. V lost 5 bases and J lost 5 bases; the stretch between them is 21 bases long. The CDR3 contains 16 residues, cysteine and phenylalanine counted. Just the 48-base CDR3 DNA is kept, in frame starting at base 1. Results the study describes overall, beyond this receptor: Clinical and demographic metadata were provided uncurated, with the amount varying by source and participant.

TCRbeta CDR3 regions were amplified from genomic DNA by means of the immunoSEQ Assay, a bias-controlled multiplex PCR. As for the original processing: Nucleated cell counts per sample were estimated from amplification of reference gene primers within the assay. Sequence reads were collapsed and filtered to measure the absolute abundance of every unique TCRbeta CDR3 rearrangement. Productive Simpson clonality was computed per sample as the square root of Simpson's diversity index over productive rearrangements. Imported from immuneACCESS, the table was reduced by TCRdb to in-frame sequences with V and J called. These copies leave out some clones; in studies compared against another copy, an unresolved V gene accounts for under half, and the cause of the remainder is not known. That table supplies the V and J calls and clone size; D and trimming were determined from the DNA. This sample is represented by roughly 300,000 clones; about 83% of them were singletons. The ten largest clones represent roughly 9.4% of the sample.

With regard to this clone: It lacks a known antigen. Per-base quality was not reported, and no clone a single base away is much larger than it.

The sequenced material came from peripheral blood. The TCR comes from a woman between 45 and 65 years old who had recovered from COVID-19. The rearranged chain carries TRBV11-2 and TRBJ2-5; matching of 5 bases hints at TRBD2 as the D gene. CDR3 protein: CASSPQITGSGETQYF. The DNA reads TGTGCCAGCAGCCCCCAAATAACGGGATCGGGGGAGACCCAGTACTTC.